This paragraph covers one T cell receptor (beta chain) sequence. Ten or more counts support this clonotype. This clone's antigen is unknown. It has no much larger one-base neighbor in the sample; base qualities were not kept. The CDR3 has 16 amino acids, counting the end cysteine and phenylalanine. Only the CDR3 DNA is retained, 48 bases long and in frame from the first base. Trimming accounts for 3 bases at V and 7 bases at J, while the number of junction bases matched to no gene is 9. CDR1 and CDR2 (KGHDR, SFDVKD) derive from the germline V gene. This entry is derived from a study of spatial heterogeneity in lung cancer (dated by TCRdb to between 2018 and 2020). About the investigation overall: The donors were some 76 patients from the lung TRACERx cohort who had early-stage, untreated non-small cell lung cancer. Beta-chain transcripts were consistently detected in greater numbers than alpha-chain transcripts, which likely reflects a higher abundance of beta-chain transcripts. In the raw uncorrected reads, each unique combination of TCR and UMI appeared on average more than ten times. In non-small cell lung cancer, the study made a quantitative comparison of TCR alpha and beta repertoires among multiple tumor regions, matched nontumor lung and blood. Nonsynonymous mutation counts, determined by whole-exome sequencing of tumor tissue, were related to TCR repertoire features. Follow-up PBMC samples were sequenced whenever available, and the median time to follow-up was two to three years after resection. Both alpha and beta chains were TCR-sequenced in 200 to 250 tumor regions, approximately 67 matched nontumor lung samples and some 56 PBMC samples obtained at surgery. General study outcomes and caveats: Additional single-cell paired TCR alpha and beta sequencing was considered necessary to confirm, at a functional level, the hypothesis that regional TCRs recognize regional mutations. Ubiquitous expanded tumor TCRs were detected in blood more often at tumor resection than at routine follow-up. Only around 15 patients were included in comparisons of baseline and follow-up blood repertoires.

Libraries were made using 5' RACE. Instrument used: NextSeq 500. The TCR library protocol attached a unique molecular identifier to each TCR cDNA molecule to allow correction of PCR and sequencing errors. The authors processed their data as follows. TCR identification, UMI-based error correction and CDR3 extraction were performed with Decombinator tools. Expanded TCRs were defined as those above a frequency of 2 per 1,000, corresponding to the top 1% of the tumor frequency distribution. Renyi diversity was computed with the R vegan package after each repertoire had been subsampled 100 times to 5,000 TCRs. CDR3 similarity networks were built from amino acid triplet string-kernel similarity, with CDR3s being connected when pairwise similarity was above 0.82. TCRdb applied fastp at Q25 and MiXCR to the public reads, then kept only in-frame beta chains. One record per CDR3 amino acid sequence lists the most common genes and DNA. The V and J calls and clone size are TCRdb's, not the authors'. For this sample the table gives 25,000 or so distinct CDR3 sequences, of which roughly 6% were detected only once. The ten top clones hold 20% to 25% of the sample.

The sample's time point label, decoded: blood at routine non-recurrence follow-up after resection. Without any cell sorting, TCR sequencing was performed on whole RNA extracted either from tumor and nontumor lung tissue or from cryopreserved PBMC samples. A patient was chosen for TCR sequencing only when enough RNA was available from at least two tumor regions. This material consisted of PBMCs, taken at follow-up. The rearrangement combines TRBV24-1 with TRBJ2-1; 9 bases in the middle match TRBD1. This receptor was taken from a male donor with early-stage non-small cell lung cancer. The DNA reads TGTGCCACCAGTGATAACAGGGGGCGGTCCCTGAATGAGCAGTTCTTC. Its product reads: CATSDNRGRSLNEQFF.